What follows describes a single T cell receptor beta chain. Antigen specificity is unknown. This sample was taken from a study of shared clonotypes between healthy human individuals. This CDR3 contains 15 residues. From germline, CDR1 is KGHSH and CDR2 LQKENI. V shed 1 base and J shed 5 bases, with 14 bases lying between them. Regarding the study as a whole: Sampling covered nothing but blood. Tissue TCR repertoires likely differ from those found in blood. Clonotypes not shared had lower generation probabilities than those common to all four donors. For naive CD4 cells, roughly 5% of clonotypes were shared across a handful of donors.

Approximately 210 ng DNA, approximately 30,000 T cell genomes, went into each sorted-subset replicate PCR. Method: immunoSEQ multiplex PCR; TCRdb's copy keeps in-frame clones and lacks some. The table includes around 2.5 million clones, 93% detected once. The specimen was naive CD4+ T cells from PBMCs. Subset in this sample: CD45RA+ positively selected. The chain links TRBV18 to TRBJ2-5, with D tentatively TRBD1 or TRBD2 (5 bases each). This receptor was identified in a man between 18 and 29 years old in good health. Some clones in this sample may be carry-over from other donors' samples. In nucleotides, the CDR3 is TGTGCCAGCTCACCACGTACAGGATGGGAGGAGACCCAGTACTTC. This translates into CASSPRTGWEETQYF. The full variable domain, completed using reference TRBV18 and TRBJ2-5, is NAGVMQNPRHLVRRRGQEARLRCSPMKGHSHVYWYRQLPEEGLKFMVYLQKENIIDESGMPKERFSAEFPKEGPSILRIQQVVRGDSAAYFCASSPRTGWEETQYFGPGTRLLVL.